These 6 T cell receptor beta chains were all obtained from the same sample, sequenced in a study of radiotherapy plus CTLA-4 blockade in lung cancer. TCRdb keeps only in-frame clones here, not all; method: immunoSEQ multiplex PCR. Of more than 75,000 clones in the sample, more than 70% were seen once. Material: peripheral blood, obtained from a patient treated with radiotherapy plus ipilimumab. These receptors all come from a human donor with non-small cell lung cancer that progressed on radiotherapy plus ipilimumab.

The rearrangement uses TRBV27 and TRBJ2-6, with D unclear. This CDR3 region has 16 residues. Germline V gene data show CDR1 as MNHEY and CDR2 as SMNVEV (reference sequence). V shed 3 bases and J shed 0 bases, with 9 bases lying between them. Here the CDR3 reads CASSLAVSSGANVLTF. The CDR3 coding sequence is TGTGCCAGCAGTTTGGCGGTTAGCTCTGGGGCCAACGTCCTGACTTTC.

The chain is built from TRBV4-1 and TRBJ2-5, with 10 bases fitting TRBD2. With V trimmed by 4 bases and J by 3 bases, 5 bases remained unmatched. The CDR3 covers 15 residues. Germline CDR1 MGHRA, CDR2 YSYEKL. CDR3 sequence (DNA): TGCGCCAGCAGCCCGCCCGGGACTAGCGAAGAGACCCAGTACTTC. Its translation is CASSPPGTSEETQYF.

This chain joins TRBV5-6 and TRBJ1-1; 7 bases are shared with TRBD1. This CDR3 is 16 amino acids long. Germline CDR1 reads SGHDT; CDR2 reads YYEEEE. J gave up 0 bases and V 0 bases, and 5 bases lay outside the gene matches. CDR3 sequence reads: CASSLERGRLNTEAFF. The CDR3, as DNA: TGTGCCAGCAGCTTGGAGAGGGGGCGGCTGAACACTGAAGCTTTCTTT.

The chain joins TRBV2 to TRBJ1-5; 8 bases line up with TRBD1. This CDR3 is built from 14 residues. Germline CDR1 and CDR2: SNHLY and FYNNEI. Trimming removed 5 bases from V and 3 bases from J; junction bases left unmatched: 3. The CDR3 loop reads CASSLDRVNQPQHF. The CDR3 nucleotides read TGTGCCAGCAGTCTGGACAGGGTCAATCAGCCCCAGCATTTT.

V usage is TRBV7-8 and J usage is TRBJ2-7; D may be TRBD1 (5 bases). Trimming shortened V by 2 bases and J by 9 bases, and 8 bases separated the two germline ends. Germline CDR1 and CDR2: SGHVS and FQNEAQ. The CDR3 loop spans 11 amino acids. DNA of the CDR3: TGTGCCAGCAGCTTAAGGGGTGTGCAGTACTTC. Protein: CASSLRGVQYF.

This clone was seen ten or more times. The V and J genes are TRBV4-2 and TRBJ2-7; D is uncertain. V shed 0 bases and J shed 0 bases, with 9 bases lying between them. Germline assignment: CDR1 LGHNA and CDR2 YNFKEQ. The CDR3 totals 15 residues. The CDR3 spells CASSQEHGGSYEQYF. In nucleotides, the CDR3 is TGTGCCAGCAGCCAAGAACATGGCGGCTCCTACGAGCAGTACTTC.